The entry that follows covers one TCR beta chain sequence. There are a few counts of this clone. Its binding antigen is unknown. No much larger clonotype is one base removed from it; base qualities were not supplied. Enrolling through a virtual design, the prospective study's participants ranged in age from roughly 18 to 89 years and lived across roughly 23 United States geographic areas. In the prospective study, participants were assigned to cohorts based on the clinical history participants reported in a screening survey and a study questionnaire. ImmuneRACE Cohort 3 recovered participants were defined by two consecutive negative NP/OP PCR tests, healthcare professional clearance, or symptom resolution. Each participant in the prospective study had whole blood, serum and a nasopharyngeal or oropharyngeal swab collected by mobile phlebotomists. Prospective study participants could optionally give additional blood draws and questionnaires over an approximately two-month period. Before DNA extraction, prospective study blood samples were shipped either frozen or at room temperature.

TCRbeta CDR3 regions were amplified from genomic DNA using the immunoSEQ Assay, a bias-controlled multiplex PCR. The original pipeline was this. Within the assay, amplification of reference gene primers was used to estimate how many nucleated cells each sample contained. To quantify the absolute abundance of each unique TCRbeta CDR3 rearrangement, sequence reads were collapsed and filtered. For each sample, productive Simpson clonality was calculated as the square root of Simpson's diversity index over productive rearrangements. The clones in this table, taken by TCRdb from immuneACCESS, are in-frame only. Not every clone is retained; where verified, under half of the shortfall comes from an unresolved V gene, and the cause of the rest is unknown. The V and J calls and clone size were taken over from that table, and D and trimming were inferred from the DNA. This sample is represented by 250,000 to 300,000 clones; around 84% of them were singletons. Of the sample, around 15% falls within the top ten clones.

These data come from a study of blood T cell repertoires in COVID-19 (dated by TCRdb to 2019 to 2021). Regarding the complete study: Collaborator samples came from the United States, Italy and Spain and covered acute and convalescent phases of COVID-19. The repertoires were released in a freely available public database intended as a resource for research on the immune response to SARS-CoV-2. Samples were obtained from the ongoing ImmuneRACE study (first 160 participants) and from 1,200 or so subjects provided by 6 global collaborators. Subjects who had been exposed to COVID-19, were actively infected with it, or had recovered from it provided the deeply sampled blood TCRbeta repertoires that made up the dataset. The material from the prospective study consisted of cDNA or gDNA derived from T cells, B-cell-depleted T cells, or PBMCs. HLA class I and class II types, where available, came from metadata supplied by the sample provider rather than from assay-based typing. The sample metadata nearly always contained a de-identified subject ID, COVID-19 status, age in years and sex. Overall results and qualifications from the work: Clinical and demographic metadata were provided uncurated, with the amount varying by source and participant.

Relative to germline, V is 6 bases shorter and J is 3 bases shorter, with 3 bases between their ends. Inclusive of the bounding cysteine and phenylalanine, the CDR3 is 11 residues long. Only the CDR3 region is kept as DNA, spanning 33 bases read in frame from base 1. This sequence was found in a man younger than 35 who had recovered from COVID-19. Recombination connected TRBV12-3 or TRBV12-4 to TRBJ1-5; no D segment can be confidently identified. Input material: PBMCs or T cells enriched from blood (not recorded which). The DNA sequence is given as TGTGCCAGCAGCCACAATCAGCCCCAGCATTTT. The translation is CASSHNQPQHF.